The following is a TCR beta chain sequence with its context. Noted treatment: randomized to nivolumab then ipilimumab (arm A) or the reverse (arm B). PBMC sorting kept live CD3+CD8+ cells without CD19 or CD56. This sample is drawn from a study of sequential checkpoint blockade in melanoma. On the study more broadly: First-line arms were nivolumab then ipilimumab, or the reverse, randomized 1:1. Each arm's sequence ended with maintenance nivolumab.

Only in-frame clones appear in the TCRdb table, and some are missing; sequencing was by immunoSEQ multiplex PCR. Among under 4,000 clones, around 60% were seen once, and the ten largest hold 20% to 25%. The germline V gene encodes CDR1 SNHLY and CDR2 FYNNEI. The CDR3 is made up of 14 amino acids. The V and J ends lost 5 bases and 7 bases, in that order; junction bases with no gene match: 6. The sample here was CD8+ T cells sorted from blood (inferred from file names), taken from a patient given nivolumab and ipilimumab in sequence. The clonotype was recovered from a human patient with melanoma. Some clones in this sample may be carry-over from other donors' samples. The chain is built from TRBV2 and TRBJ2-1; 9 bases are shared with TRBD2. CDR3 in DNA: TGTGCCAGCAGTTGGGCGGGGGGGTATAATGAGCAGTTCTTC. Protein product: CASSWAGGYNEQFF.